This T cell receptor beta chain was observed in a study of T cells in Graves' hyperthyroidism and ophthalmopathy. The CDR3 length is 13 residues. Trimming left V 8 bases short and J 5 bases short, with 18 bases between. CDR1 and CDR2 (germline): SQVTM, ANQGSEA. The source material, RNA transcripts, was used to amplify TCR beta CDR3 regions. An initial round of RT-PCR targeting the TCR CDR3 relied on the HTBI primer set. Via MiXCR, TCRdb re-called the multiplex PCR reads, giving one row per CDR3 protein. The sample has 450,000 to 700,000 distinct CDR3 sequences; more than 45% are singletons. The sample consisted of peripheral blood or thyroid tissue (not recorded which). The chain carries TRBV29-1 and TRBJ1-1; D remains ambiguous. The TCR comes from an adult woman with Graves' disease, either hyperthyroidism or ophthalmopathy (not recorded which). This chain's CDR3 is CSLAIRERTEAFF. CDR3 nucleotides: TGCAGCTTGGCCATCCGGGAAAGGACTGAAGCTTTCTTT. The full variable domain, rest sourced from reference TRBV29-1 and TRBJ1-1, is SAVISQKPSRDICQRGTSLTIQCQVDSQVTMMFWYRQQPGQSLTLIATANQGSEATYESGFVIDKFPISRPNLTFSTLTVSNMSPEDSSIYLCSLAIRERTEAFFGQGTRLTVV.